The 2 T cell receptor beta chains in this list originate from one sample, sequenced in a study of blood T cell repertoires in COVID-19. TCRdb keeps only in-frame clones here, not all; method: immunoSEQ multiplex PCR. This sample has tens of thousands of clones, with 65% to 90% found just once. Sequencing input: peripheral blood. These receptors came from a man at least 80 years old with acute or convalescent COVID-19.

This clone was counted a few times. The CDR3 DNA follows: TGTGCCAGTAGTAGCGGGGGGGCCACGTACGAGCAGTACTTC. Translation: CASSSGGATYEQYF. This sequence joins TRBV19 and TRBJ2-7; 9 bases line up with TRBD2. Per germline, CDR1 LNHDA and CDR2 SQIVND (reference sequence). This CDR3 region has 14 residues. After removal of 4 bases from V and 4 bases from J, the junction contained 5 bases not matched to a gene. Full variable domain (rest looked up from reference TRBV19 and TRBJ2-7): DGGITQSPKYLFRKEGQNVTLSCEQNLNHDAMYWYRQDPGQGLRLIYYSQIVNDFQKGDIAEGYSVSREKKESFPLTVTSAQKNPTAFYLCASSSGGATYEQYFGPGTRLTVT.

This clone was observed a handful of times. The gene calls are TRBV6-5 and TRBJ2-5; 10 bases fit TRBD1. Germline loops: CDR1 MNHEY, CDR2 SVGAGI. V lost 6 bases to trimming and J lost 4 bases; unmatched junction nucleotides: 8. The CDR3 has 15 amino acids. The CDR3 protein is CASRPGQGWGETQYF. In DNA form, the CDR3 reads TGTGCCAGCAGGCCGGGACAGGGGTGGGGAGAGACCCAGTACTTC.